The rows below give T cell receptor beta chains drawn from one sample of a study of T cells after posttransplantation cyclophosphamide. Clones were sequenced by immunoSEQ multiplex PCR, and TCRdb holds only the in-frame ones, with some missing. The sample has 35,000 to 50,000 clones, about 92% seen once. The sequenced sample was PBMCs, obtained about 64 days after allogeneic stem cell transplant with posttransplant cyclophosphamide. The receptors here all came from a male patient between 55 and 70 years old who received an allogeneic stem cell transplant from a related donor and was CMV-positive. The graft donor may account for some of the T cells. Both conserved end residues are part of each CDR3.

>TRBJ2-2|TRBV5-1
CASSGQGPQMGGELFF
>TRBJ1-6|TRBV5-1
CASSTMGPPGGNQGSYNSPLHF
>TRBJ1-4|TRBV5-5
CASSRHFTEKLFF
>TRBJ1-2|TRBV4-1
CASSQNGQGGPGYTF
>TRBJ2-3|TRBV30
CASEVGGGSTDTQYF
>TRBJ2-5|TRBV5-1
CASRLTRGETQYF
>TRBJ1-2|TRBV27
CASSLDRDYGYTF
>TRBJ1-2|TRBV19
CASTRGRDRDYGYTF
>TRBJ2-3|TRBV29-1
CSVEGAEDTQYF
>TRBJ2-5|TRBV5-5
CASSLDRVETQYF
>TRBJ1-3|TRBV21-1
CASSGRTGEKTGNTIYF
>TRBJ2-2|TRBV10-3
CAISESGSTVFGITGELFF
>TRBJ2-3|TRBV27
CASTWAGKPVSSTDTQYF
>TRBJ1-4|TRBV19
CATADRVGKLFF
>TRBJ1-2|TRBV18
CASSPPGLSPLYGYTF
>TRBJ1-1|TRBV6-4
CASLRRENTEAFF
>TRBJ2-1|TRBV2
CASSEIRQGLNSNEQFF
>TRBJ1-4|TRBV19
CATRTRTNEKLFF
>TRBJ1-1|TRBV14
CASSQDLTGIAFF
>TRBJ2-2|TRBV5-1
CASMAGNHNGELFF
>TRBJ1-3|TRBV6-1
CASSGPGQGDSRNTIYF
>TRBJ1-2|TRBV29-1
CSGTSGNYGYTF
>TRBJ1-2|TRBV14
CASSQDRVEGYTF
>TRBJ1-5|TRBV5-4
CASSSGTGFGQPQHF
>TRBJ2-1|TRBV6-5
CASSYIWTSGDNEQFF
>TRBJ2-3|TRBV11-2
CGHGVGGAGGLGTQYF
>TRBJ1-3|TRBV6-1
CASSGSQWGNTIYF
>TRBJ2-5|TRBV27
CASGLSGGVKTQYF
>TRBJ2-1|TRBV19
CASSRRGSYNEQFF
>TRBJ1-6|TRBV7-9
CASTVGSSYNSPLHF
>TRBJ2-1|TRBV5-8
CASRKTGGNEQFF
>TRBJ1-5|TRBV7-6
CASSSGNGNQPQHF
>TRBJ1-2|TRBV29-1
CSVSEAQDSYGYTF
>TRBJ2-3|TRBV12-5
CASEPSGADTQYF
>TRBJ1-2|TRBV19
CASRFGTGGKYGYTF
>TRBJ1-3|TRBV6-1
CASLIDRDANTIYF
>TRBJ1-3|TRBV5-8
CASGRAGNTIYF
>TRBJ2-3|TRBV11-2
CASSLRSDTQYF
>TRBJ1-5|TRBV2
CASSSTGSERSQHF
>TRBJ1-6|TRBV27
CASSFYSYNSPLHF
>TRBJ1-2|TRBV7-9
CASSSRTDYGYTF
>TRBJ2-7|TRBV5-1
CASSLQQGFAYEQYF
>TRBJ2-7|TRBV27
CANHLTGSHEQYF
>TRBJ2-2|TRBV19
CASSEAVYTGELFF
>TRBJ2-1|TRBV10-3
CAIKAGLGTSDRGEQFF
>TRBJ1-2|TRBV27
CASSLSFSSAAGATKNYGYTF
>TRBJ2-1|TRBV6-1
CASSELGGGYNEQFF
>TRBJ1-2|TRBV4-1
CASSQDNRGYGYTF
>TRBJ2-3|TRBV2
CASIEPGQGANTDTQYF
>TRBJ2-2|TRBV10-2
CASSLLAVSNTGELFF
>TRBJ1-3|TRBV9
CASSVETESSGNTIYF
>TRBJ1-4|TRBV6-1
CASAGGLNEKLFF
>TRBJ2-3|TRBV9
CASSPQGGAADTQYF
>TRBJ2-1|TRBV5-1
CASSETGTAFNEQFF